This TCR beta chain was sequenced during a study of blood T cell repertoires in COVID-19. On the study more broadly: The origin of the acute and convalescent COVID-19 samples was the United States, Italy and Spain. T cells, B-cell-depleted T cells, or PBMCs supplied cDNA or gDNA.

Per the authors' pipeline: Using reference gene primer amplification, nucleated cell counts were estimated. The data were produced by immunoSEQ multiplex PCR, yet TCRdb's version contains in-frame clones alone and is incomplete. V and J calls plus clone size are reproduced from that table; the DNA served to infer D and trimming. Of roughly 200,000 clones listed, less than 85% are singletons. Trimming removed 4 bases from V and 5 bases from J, with 18 bases in between. This CDR3 has 16 amino acids. Germline V gene lookup returns CDR1 SGHRS and CDR2 YFSETQ. The sequence was collected from a woman aged 70-85 years with acute or convalescent COVID-19. Sequences were obtained from peripheral blood. The chain combines TRBV5-1 with TRBJ2-2, with no clear D. CDR3 coding DNA: TGCGCCAGCAGCCCTCCACAACGAACCATAACCGGGGAGCTGTTTTTT. It translates to CASSPPQRTITGELFF.